The TCR beta chain under discussion was sequenced for a study of T cell clonotyping in hematopoietic cell transplantation. Study-level points and caveats: After transplant, recipient diversity fell while pathologically expanded clonotypes grew through day 180.

Sequenced by immunoSEQ multiplex PCR; TCRdb stores in-frame clones only, minus some. The sample lists approximately 44,000 clones, roughly four fifths occurring once. Stated time point: recipient sample about 28 days before transplant, after cytoreduction. Blood collection times were about day -28 and days 30, 100, 180 posttransplant. The V and J ends lost 10 bases and 4 bases respectively, with 23 bases between them. Germline CDR1 and CDR2: ENHRY and SYGVKD. There are 15 residues in the CDR3. For this clone: Its antigen is currently unknown.

This rearrangement joins TRBV10-3 to TRBJ2-7, with D possibly TRBD2 on 5 matching bases. The source material was peripheral blood mononuclear cells, sampled before stem cell transplant. The TCR was taken from a man in his sixties with myelodysplastic syndrome. Some clones in this sample may be carry-over from other donors' samples. Here the CDR3 reads CATALIRESGYEQYF. DNA for the CDR3: TGTGCCACCGCACTTATCCGAGAGTCGGGGTACGAGCAGTACTTC.